Presented here are 4 T cell receptor beta chains from one specimen sequenced in a study of blood T cell repertoires in COVID-19. Assay: immunoSEQ multiplex PCR; the TCRdb copy retains only in-frame clones and omits some. In the table there are about 200,000 clones, roughly 90% of which are singletons. Sequenced material: peripheral blood. The receptor source for this set is a woman aged 45-59 years with acute or convalescent COVID-19.

The V call is TRBV19, the J call TRBJ2-6; 8 bases are shared with TRBD1. Germline V gene data show CDR1 as LNHDA and CDR2 as SQIVND (reference sequence). The length of the CDR3 is 15 residues. The V gene end was trimmed by 5 bases and the J gene end by 4 bases; junction bases not matched to a gene: 4. As DNA, the CDR3 is TGTGCCAGTAGTCCGACAGGGGCCGGGGCCAACGTCCTGACTTTC. It is translated as CASSPTGAGANVLTF.

CDR3 in amino acids: CASSLGAGGSYEQYF. The CDR3 DNA sequence: TGTGCCAGCAGCTTAGGGGCAGGGGGCTCCTACGAGCAGTACTTC. The genes are TRBV11-3 and TRBJ2-7; TRBD1 matches at 7 bases. CDR3 length: 15 residues. Germline trimming cut 1 base from V and 0 bases from J; bases unmatched to any gene: 3. Germline V gives CDR1 SGHNT, CDR2 YENEEA.

The chain couples TRBV5-8 to TRBJ2-3; the match to TRBD2 covers 13 bases. The CDR3 loop spans 18 amino acids. Germline V gene lookup returns CDR1 SGHTS and CDR2 YDEGEE. Trimming took 4 bases from V and 2 from J; bases not matched to a gene: 10. Here the CDR3 reads CASSPLRGLAGVTDTQYF. The DNA of the CDR3 is TGTGCCAGCAGCCCGCTCCGCGGACTAGCGGGAGTCACAGATACGCAGTATTTT.

The chain links TRBV11-3 to TRBJ2-1; 9 bases fit TRBD1. CDR1 and CDR2 (germline): SGHNT, YENEEA. The CDR3 length is 14 residues. The ends lost 1 base at V and 9 bases at J; junction bases unmatched: 4. The CDR3 DNA is TGTGCCAGCAGCTTAGGGGACAGGGAGGGTGAGCAGTTCTTC. Protein: CASSLGDREGEQFF.